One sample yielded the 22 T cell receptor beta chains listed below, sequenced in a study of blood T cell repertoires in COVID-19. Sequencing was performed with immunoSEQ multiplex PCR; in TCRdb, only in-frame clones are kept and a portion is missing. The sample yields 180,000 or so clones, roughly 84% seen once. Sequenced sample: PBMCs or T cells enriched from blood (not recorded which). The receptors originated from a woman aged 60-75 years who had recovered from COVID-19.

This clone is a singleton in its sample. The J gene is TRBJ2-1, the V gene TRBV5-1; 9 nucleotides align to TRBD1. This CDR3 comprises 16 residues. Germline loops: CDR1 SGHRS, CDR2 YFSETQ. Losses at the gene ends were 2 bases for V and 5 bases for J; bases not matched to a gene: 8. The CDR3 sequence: CASSLSGTGTHNEQFF. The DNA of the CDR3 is TGCGCCAGCAGCTTATCCGGGACAGGGACCCACAATGAGCAGTTCTTC.

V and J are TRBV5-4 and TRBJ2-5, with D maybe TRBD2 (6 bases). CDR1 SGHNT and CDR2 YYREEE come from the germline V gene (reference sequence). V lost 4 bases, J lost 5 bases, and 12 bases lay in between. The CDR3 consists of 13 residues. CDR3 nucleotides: TGTGCCAGCAGCCGAGGTGGAGGGGAGACCCAGTACTTC. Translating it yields CASSRGGGETQYF. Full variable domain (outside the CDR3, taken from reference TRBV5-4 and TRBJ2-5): ETGVTQSPTHLIKTRGQQVTLRCSSQSGHNTVSWYQQALGQGPQFIFQYYREEENGRGNFPPRFSGLQFPNYSSELNVNALELDDSALYLCASSRGGGETQYFGPGTRLLVL.

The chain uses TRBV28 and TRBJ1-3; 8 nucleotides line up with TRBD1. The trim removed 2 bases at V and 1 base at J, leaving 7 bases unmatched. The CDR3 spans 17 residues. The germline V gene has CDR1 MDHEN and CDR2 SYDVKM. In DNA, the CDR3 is TGTGCCAGCAGTTTACCTCTACAGGGGGTTTCTGGAAACACCATATATTTT. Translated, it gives CASSLPLQGVSGNTIYF.

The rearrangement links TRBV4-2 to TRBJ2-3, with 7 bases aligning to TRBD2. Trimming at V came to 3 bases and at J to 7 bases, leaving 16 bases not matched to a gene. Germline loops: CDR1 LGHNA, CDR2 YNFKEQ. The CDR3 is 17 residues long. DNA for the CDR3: TGTGCCAGCAGCCATCCCACTAGCGAGGCCAGCCAAAATACGCAGTATTTT. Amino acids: CASSHPTSEASQNTQYF.

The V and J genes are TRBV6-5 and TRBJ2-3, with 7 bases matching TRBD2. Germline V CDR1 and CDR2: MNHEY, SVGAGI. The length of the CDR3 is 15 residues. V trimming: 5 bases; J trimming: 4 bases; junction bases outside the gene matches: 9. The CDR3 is CASSRMLAAADTQYF. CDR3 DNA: TGTGCCAGCAGTCGGATGCTAGCGGCGGCAGATACGCAGTATTTT.

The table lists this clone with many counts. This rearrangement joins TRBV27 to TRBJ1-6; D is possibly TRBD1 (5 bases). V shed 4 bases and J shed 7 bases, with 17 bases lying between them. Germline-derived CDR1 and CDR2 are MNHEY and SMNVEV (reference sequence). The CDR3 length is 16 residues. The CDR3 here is CASSSGSAPGNSPLHF. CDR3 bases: TGTGCCAGCAGTTCCGGGTCGGCCCCAGGGAATTCACCCCTCCACTTT.

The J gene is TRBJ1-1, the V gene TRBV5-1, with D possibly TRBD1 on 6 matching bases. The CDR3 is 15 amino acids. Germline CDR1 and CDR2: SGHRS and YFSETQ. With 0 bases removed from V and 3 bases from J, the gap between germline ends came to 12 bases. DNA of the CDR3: TGCGCCAGCAGCTTGGGGGGGCGGTCGGACACTGAAGCTTTCTTT. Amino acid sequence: CASSLGGRSDTEAFF.

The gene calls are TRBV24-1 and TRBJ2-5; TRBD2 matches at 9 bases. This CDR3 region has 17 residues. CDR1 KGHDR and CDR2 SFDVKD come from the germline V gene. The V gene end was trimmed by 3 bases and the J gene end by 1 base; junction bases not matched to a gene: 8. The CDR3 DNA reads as TGTGCCACCAGTGATCCCGTAGCGGGGGACGCCCAAGAGACCCAGTACTTC. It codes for CATSDPVAGDAQETQYF.

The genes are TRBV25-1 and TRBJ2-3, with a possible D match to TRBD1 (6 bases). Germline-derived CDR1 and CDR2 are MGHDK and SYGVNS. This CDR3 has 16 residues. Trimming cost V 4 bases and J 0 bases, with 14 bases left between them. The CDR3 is CASSAAQGASTDTQYF. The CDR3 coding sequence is TGTGCCAGCAGTGCGGCACAGGGAGCTAGCACAGATACGCAGTATTTT.

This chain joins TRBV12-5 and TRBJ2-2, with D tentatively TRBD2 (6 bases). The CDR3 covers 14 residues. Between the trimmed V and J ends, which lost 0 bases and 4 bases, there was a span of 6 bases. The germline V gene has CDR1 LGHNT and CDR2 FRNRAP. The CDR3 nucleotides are TGTGCTAGTGGTTTGGTGGGGGGCACCGGGGAGCTGTTTTTT. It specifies CASGLVGGTGELFF.

The CDR3 here is CAWSGPGPHGSSYNSPLHF. CDR3 in DNA: TGTGCCTGGAGTGGGCCAGGCCCCCACGGAAGCTCCTATAATTCACCCCTCCACTTT. The genes are TRBV30 and TRBJ1-6; D not certain. The CDR3 contains 19 residues. The V end was cut by 1 base, the J end by 0 bases, with 19 bases between. Germline values: CDR1 GTSNPN, CDR2 SVGIG (reference sequence).

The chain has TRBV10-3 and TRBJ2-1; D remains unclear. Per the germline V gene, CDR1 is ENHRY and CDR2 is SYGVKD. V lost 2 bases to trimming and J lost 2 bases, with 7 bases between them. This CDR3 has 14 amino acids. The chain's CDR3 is CAISERVTYNEQFF. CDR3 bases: TGTGCCATCAGTGAGCGGGTCACCTACAATGAGCAGTTCTTC.

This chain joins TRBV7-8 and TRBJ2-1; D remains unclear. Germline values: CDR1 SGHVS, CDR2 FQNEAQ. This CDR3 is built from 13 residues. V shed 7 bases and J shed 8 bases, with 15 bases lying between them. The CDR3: CASTLTRRDEQFF. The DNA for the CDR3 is TGTGCCAGCACCCTTACCCGGAGAGATGAGCAGTTCTTC.

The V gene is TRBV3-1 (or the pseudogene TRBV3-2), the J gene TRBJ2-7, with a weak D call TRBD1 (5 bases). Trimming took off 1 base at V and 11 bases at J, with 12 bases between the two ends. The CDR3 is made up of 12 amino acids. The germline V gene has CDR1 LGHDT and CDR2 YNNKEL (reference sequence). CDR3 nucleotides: TGTGCCAGCAGCCAAGGGGGCACCCAGGAGTACTTC. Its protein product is CASSQGGTQEYF.

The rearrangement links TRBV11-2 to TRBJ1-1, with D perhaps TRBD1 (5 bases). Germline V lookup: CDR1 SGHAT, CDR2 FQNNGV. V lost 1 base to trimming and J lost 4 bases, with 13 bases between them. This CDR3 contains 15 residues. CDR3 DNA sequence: TGTGCCAGCAGCTTAGCGGGGGGGATGGTCACTGAAGCTTTCTTT. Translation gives CASSLAGGMVTEAFF.

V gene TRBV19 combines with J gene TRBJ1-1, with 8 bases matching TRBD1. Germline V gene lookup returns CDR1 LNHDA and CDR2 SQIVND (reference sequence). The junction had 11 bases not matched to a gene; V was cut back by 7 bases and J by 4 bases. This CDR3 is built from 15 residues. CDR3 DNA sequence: TGTGCCAGTACCCTGCAGGGGGCGCCGGTCACTGAAGCTTTCTTT. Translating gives CASTLQGAPVTEAFF. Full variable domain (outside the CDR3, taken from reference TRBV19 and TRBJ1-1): DGGITQSPKYLFRKEGQNVTLSCEQNLNHDAMYWYRQDPGQGLRLIYYSQIVNDFQKGDIAEGYSVSREKKESFPLTVTSAQKNPTAFYLCASTLQGAPVTEAFFGQGTRLTVV.

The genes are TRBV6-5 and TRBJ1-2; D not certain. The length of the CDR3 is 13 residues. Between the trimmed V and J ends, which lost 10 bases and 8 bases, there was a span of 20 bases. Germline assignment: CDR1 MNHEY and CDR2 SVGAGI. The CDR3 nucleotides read TGTGCCACCCCGGGATTTCAATGGGGAGGCTACACCTTC. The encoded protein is CATPGFQWGGYTF.

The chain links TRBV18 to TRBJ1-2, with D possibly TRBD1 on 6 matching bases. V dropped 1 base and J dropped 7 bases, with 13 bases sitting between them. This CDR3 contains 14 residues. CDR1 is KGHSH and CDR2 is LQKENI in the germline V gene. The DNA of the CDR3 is TGTGCCAGCTCACCACTGGAGCGCAGGGGTGGCTACACCTTC. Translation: CASSPLERRGGYTF. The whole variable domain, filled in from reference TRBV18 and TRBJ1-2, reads NAGVMQNPRHLVRRRGQEARLRCSPMKGHSHVYWYRQLPEEGLKFMVYLQKENIIDESGMPKERFSAEFPKEGPSILRIQQVVRGDSAAYFCASSPLERRGGYTFGSGTRLTVV.

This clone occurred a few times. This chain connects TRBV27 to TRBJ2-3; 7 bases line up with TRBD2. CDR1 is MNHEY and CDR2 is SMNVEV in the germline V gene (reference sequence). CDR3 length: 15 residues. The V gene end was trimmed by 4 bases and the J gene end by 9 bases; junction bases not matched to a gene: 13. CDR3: CASSSSGAPIGTQYF. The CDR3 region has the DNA TGTGCCAGCAGTTCCAGCGGGGCTCCTATTGGGACGCAGTATTTT.

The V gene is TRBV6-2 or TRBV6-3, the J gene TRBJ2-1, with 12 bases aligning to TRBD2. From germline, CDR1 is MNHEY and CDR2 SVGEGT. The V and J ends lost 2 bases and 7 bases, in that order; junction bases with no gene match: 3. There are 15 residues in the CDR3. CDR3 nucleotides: TGTGCCAGCAGTTACCTAGCGGGGGGGCCGAATGAGCAGTTCTTC. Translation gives CASSYLAGGPNEQFF.

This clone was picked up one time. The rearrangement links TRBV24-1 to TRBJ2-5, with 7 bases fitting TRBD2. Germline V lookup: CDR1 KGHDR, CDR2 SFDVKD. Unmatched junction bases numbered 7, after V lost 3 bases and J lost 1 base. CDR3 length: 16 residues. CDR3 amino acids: CATSDTTGTTQETQYF. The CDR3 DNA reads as TGTGCCACCAGTGATACCACGGGGACTACCCAAGAGACCCAGTACTTC.

This CDR3 reads CASGPGGRETQYF. As DNA, the CDR3 is TGTGCCAGCGGGCCGGGGGGACGGGAGACCCAGTACTTC. The V call is TRBV11-1, the J call TRBJ2-5, with 7 nucleotides matching TRBD2. V shed 8 bases and J 5 bases; nucleotides not matched to a gene: 8. The CDR3 is made up of 13 amino acids. Per germline, CDR1 SGHAT and CDR2 FQDESV (reference sequence).